This section outlines one TCR beta chain sequence together with its context. Its antigen is still unknown. No quality values exist for individual bases; no much larger clone is one base distant. The germline V gene (reference sequence) yields LNHNV for CDR1 and YYDKDF for CDR2. The CDR3 contains 20 residues, cysteine and phenylalanine counted. CDR3 DNA is the only sequence kept; it has 60 bases, read in frame from the first base. The sample comes from a study of cytomegalovirus exposure and HLA in healthy donors (dated by TCRdb to about 2017). Turning to the overall study: An earlier analysis of roughly 610 of the donors reported about 260 Gb of sequence data and 95 million to 120 million unique TCR beta sequences obtained from about 179 million T cells. An early release that covered approximately 600 HLA-typed donors contained about 300 gigabases of sequencing data and around 80 million unique TCR sequences. Of the 300 to 500 genotyped donors, 81% were placed in the genetic ancestry cluster associated with self-reported Caucasian donors. The aim of the study was to test whether cataloging public T cell receptors could identify signatures of past pathogen exposure. Using immunosequencing, the study profiled T cell repertoires from around 680 subjects and related those repertoires to cytomegalovirus serostatus. Besides the first cohort of approximately 670 subjects, a separate validation cohort made up of 120 different subjects was used. The study combined high-throughput TCR immunosequencing, statistical association of individual TCRs with disease status, and machine learning to predict cytomegalovirus infection status. A later analysis re-analyzed previously published TCR beta repertoires from roughly 630 donors and added high-resolution HLA genotyping to study TCR occurrence patterns. Rather than drawing on any new phenotypic data, the later analysis identified candidate immune exposures from TCR beta sequences and the way those sequences occurred across donors. To decide whether each TCR beta V gene segment behaved as functional or pseudogenic, an earlier analysis of fewer than 750 of the donors relied on high-throughput TCR beta sequencing. Alongside the repertoire data, information on donor age, sex, ethnicity and CMV serostatus was compiled. Genome-wide SNP genotypes for about 65% of the roughly 670 donors were used in a later genetic analysis, which treated that subset as a discovery cohort. Every discovery cohort repertoire had been produced on one sequencing platform. Both class I and class II loci were covered by HLA typing, at four-digit resolution. Typing coverage differed by locus: A, B, C, DRB1 and DQB1 were typed in roughly 620-630 donors, DQA1 in 500 to 550, DPA1 in 600 to 610, and DPB1 in just under 490. Roughly 5 DR-DQ haplotypes were handled as single units for association and clustering because linkage in the cohort was strong. On average, roughly 250,000 unique TCR beta nucleotide sequences were sequenced per donor among about 400 genotyped donors of the cohort, with roughly 20% of those sequences being non-productive. The paper's findings and limits, for the study overall: The classifier was reported to diagnose cytomegalovirus status with high specificity and sensitivity in both the original cohort and the validation cohort. In a later analysis, HLA-associated TCR beta chains were found to be more clonally expanded and to have lower generation probabilities than equally common non-associated chains. In a later analysis, most CMV-associated TCR beta chains were found to appear HLA-restricted, with HLA associations seemingly driven largely by CMV exposure. A cluster of highly shared sequence variants was judged likely to be a technical artifact of the sequencing pipeline. An association between a missense DCLRE1C variant and V-gene and J-gene trimming of TCR beta chains was found in a later genetic analysis and replicated in an independent cohort. Presence/absence analyses assumed roughly uniform sequencing depth across donors, an assumption that may not hold. Because HLA typing was missing for some donors at each locus, association tests included only the typed subset. Strong co-occurrence of HLA alleles, especially DR and DQ, made assigning TCR associations to individual alleles difficult. A few of the identified cytomegalovirus-associated TCR beta chains were confirmed in vitro to be specific for cytomegalovirus antigens. According to a later genetic analysis, donors in an Asian-associated ancestry cluster had fewer N-insertions in productive TCRs than the approximately 610-donor mean. In the study, about 150 TCR beta chains were listed as associated with cytomegalovirus. CMV serostatus was the only immune exposure information available for the cohort. Linkage disequilibrium might explain the correlated functional status among segregating V segments, but an unknown experimental factor could not be excluded. In a later analysis, the rate of TCR association differed among HLA loci, with DRB1 alleles having the most associated TCRs and HLA-C alleles having the fewest. Because counts were too low, roughly 17 rarely observed V segments, including chromosome 9 orphons, were left out of the earlier analysis of some 600 of the donors. According to a later analysis, parvovirus B19, influenza, CMV and Epstein-Barr virus appeared linked to several top co-occurrence clusters. In an earlier analysis of some 540 of the donors, most TCR beta V segments appeared in productive rearrangements about 87% or about 30% of the time, broadly matching IMGT annotations. A further reported finding was that TCR beta sequences accurately predicted the HLA-A and HLA-B alleles for most subjects in the first cohort. The 87-base-pair reads could not distinguish some IMGT-functional V segments, including TRBV6-2 and TRBV6-3, so those segments were excluded. Most TCR sequences were observed very rarely across donors, whereas some public TCRs were present in many individuals. At a false discovery rate of 0.05, a later analysis linked 16,951 TCR beta sequences to specific HLA alleles. According to the authors, the approach could potentially be generalized to other disease states and immunological phenotypes. Only TCR beta chains were sequenced in this cohort, and the absence of alpha or paired-chain data limited detectable features.

The library came from the immunoSEQ multiplex PCR assay. The multiplex PCR relied on a mix of 60 forward primers for TCR Vbeta segments and 13 reverse primers for TCR Jbeta segments. A multiplex PCR assay on genomic DNA amplified the CDR3 region of rearranged TCR beta genes. The Illumina HiSeq System was used to sequence the amplified TCR beta libraries as 87-base-pair reads. Turning to the authors' computational methods: A later analysis tallied roughly 76 million unique TCR beta chains across the 666 repertoires, and around 9.9 million of those chains were shared by two or more donors. Raw reads were error-corrected and collapsed into unique sequences by a nearest-neighbor algorithm in which closely related sequences were merged to remove PCR and sequencing errors. CDR3 sequences were aligned to IMGT reference sequences to assign V, D and J gene segments. For a sequence to be retained, a match of at least six nucleotides was required to both a V gene segment and a J gene segment. A rearrangement was called productive if the CDR3 had no stop codons and remained in frame with V and J, and every other rearrangement was called non-productive. CDR3 was defined by IMGT convention, running from the second conserved V-encoded cysteine to the conserved J-encoded phenylalanine. The earlier analysis of 550 to 650 of the donors excluded any sequence lacking an unambiguous match to a single V gene segment. An earlier analysis of 587 of the donors classified V segments as functional when productive rearrangements were above 56.7% and as segregating when the standard deviation between donors was above 5%. A statistical classification framework was developed to diagnose cytomegalovirus status using the catalog of TCR beta chain sequences. In a later analysis, TCR nucleotide sequences were compared against IMGT/GENE-DB human TR gene sequences so that V and J genes could be assigned. The TCRdist pipeline was used in a later analysis to assign CDR3 sequences and most-parsimonious VDJ recombination scenarios. In a later analysis, each TCR beta chain was defined by its CDR3 amino acid sequence together with its V-gene family, and reads lacking a unique V-gene family were excluded. In a later analysis, around 600 highly shared, low-generation-probability nucleotide sequences were removed to address suspected cross-contamination and a sequencing artifact. In a later analysis, a clonal expansion index for each public chain was calculated from normalized within-repertoire ranks of inferred template counts. In a later analysis, generation probabilities were computed using a VDJ recombination model fitted to out-of-frame rearrangements, and the results were checked against IGoR. A later analysis scored TCR-TCR, TCR-HLA and TCR-CMV co-occurrence with hypergeometric tests, applying a repertoire-size bias correction to TCR pairs. In a later analysis, false discovery rates were estimated by permuting HLA or CMV assignments 20 times. In a later analysis, co-occurring TCRs were grouped using DBSCAN, and TCRdist sequence similarity was added for clustering within HLA-allele-positive subsets. Repertoires with fewer than 30,000 or more than 120,000 public chains, plus five repertoires with anomalous nucleotide sharing, were excluded from co-occurrence clustering. Here the immuneACCESS table is served through TCRdb, limited to in-frame sequences with V and J called. Missing clones are a known gap in these copies; in checked studies unresolved V genes cover under half, and the rest lacks a known reason. V and J calls and clone size follow that table, whereas D and trimming were derived from the DNA. The sample table contains some 130,000 clones; only one count was recorded for around three quarters of them. The top ten constitute about 2% of the sample.

In total, about 650 healthy bone marrow donors made up the cohort. At the time of sampling, all cohort members were nominally healthy, though unrecorded immune exposures were likely present. The donor was CMV seronegative and was included in the group of about 350 seronegative cohort members. A peripheral blood sample was provided by each donor, and peripheral blood mononuclear cells were used for TCR beta sequencing. Genomic DNA was extracted from the blood cell samples with the Qiagen DNeasy Blood Extraction Kit. This clonotype originated in a man younger than 35 in good health and CMV-seronegative. The sample was PBMCs. The chain is assembled from TRBV15 and TRBJ2-5; 8 bases in the junction line up with TRBD1. With the DNA end fitting TRBJ2-7 better, the J assignment may be wrong. The CDR3 amino acid sequence is: CATSRDSTGESASDPYEQYF. The sequenced DNA is TGTGCCACCAGCAGAGATTCGACAGGGGAGTCGGCTAGCGACCCCTACGAGCAGTACTTC.